What follows is one T cell receptor (beta chain) and its context. What it binds is unknown. There are 16 residues in the CDR3. The germline gives CDR1 SGDLS, CDR2 YYNGEE. V trimming: 0 bases; J trimming: 2 bases; junction bases outside the gene matches: 1. The data originate from a study of T cells in localized non-small cell lung cancer. Study-wide results and caveats: The study sequenced only one region of the tumor. As a result, intratumor heterogeneity could not be excluded and remains possible. Across samples, adjacent lung featured a median around 57 of the top 100 tumor clones. There was an association of higher blood T cell density with longer overall survival.

Libraries were prepared by immunoSEQ multiplex PCR; TCRdb keeps only in-frame clonotypes and omits some of them. The sample consists of 30,000 to 45,000 clones, around 90% of them appearing once. Sequenced material: peripheral blood, taken before any cancer treatment. The sequence was collected from a woman aged 35 to 69 with stage I lung adenocarcinoma. V usage is TRBV9 and J usage is TRBJ2-3; TRBD2 matches 12 bases. The CDR3 coding sequence is TGTGCCAGCAGCGTAGGACTAGCGGGAGTCACAGATACGCAGTATTTT. Translating it yields CASSVGLAGVTDTQYF.